This T cell receptor (beta chain) appears in the sequencing data of a study of cytomegalovirus exposure and HLA in healthy donors. Study at large: The approximately 110 validation repertoires used the same platform as the roughly 670 first-cohort repertoires, a later analysis reported.

Generated by immunoSEQ multiplex PCR, the TCRdb table keeps only in-frame clones and is missing some. The data contain about 100,000 clones, approximately 96% of them singletons. The CDR3 sequence is 13 residues long. The V end was cut by 0 bases, the J end by 6 bases, with 8 bases between. Germline V gene sequence: CDR1 MNHEY, CDR2 SMNVEV (reference sequence). Separate from the approximately 700-subject first cohort was the approximately 120-subject validation cohort, to which the donors belonged. Study results and caveats: Subsequent analysis of the roughly 120 validation repertoires found a tendency for first-cohort TCR clusters to co-occur.

Concerning this clone itself: The antigen remains unidentified.

The sequence derives from a woman younger than 30 in good health and CMV-seronegative. Sequencing used PBMCs. The genes are TRBV27 and TRBJ1-2; the D gene is possibly TRBD1 (5 bases). DNA for the CDR3: TGTGCCAGCAGTTTATCTGGGGGGGATGGCTACACCTTC. Translated: CASSLSGGDGYTF.